This record concerns one T cell receptor (beta chain) sequence. These data belong to a study of PD-L1 blockade in urothelial cancer. Study details: Median T cell yield from blood was 110,000 to 150,000.

The CDR3 extends over 15 amino acids. V lost 5 bases to trimming and J lost 2 bases, with 15 bases between them. Germline V gene sequence: CDR1 SNHLY, CDR2 FYNNEI. Generated by immunoSEQ multiplex PCR, the TCRdb table keeps only in-frame clones and is missing some. The profile covers about 51,000 clones, with 75% to 90% appearing a single time and 16% taken by the ten largest. The specimen comprised PBMCs, sampled around atezolizumab (anti-PD-L1) treatment. J is TRBJ1-2 and V is TRBV2, with unresolved D. This receptor was taken from a man aged 60-69 years with urothelial cancer. CDR3: CASSSLRGINYGYTF. The CDR3, as DNA: TGTGCCAGCAGTTCTTTGAGAGGGATAAACTATGGCTACACCTTC.